A selection of T cell receptor beta chains follows, all from one sample in a study of response to subunit inactivated influenza vaccine. TCRdb recomputed calls from the RT-PCR reads with MiXCR, one row per CDR3 protein. The sample has roughly 630,000 distinct CDR3 sequences, 12% to 15% seen once. The starting material was PBMCs from blood, obtained around two weeks before vaccination. The source of these receptors is a man aged 45-65 years who received an inactivated influenza vaccine. CDR3s include the opening cysteine and the closing phenylalanine or tryptophan. The D gene is left open where the match is weak. A row's size may be missing; if present it is once, few, many or a size class.

>NA|few|TRBJ1-2|TRBV5-6
CASSLGRRINYGYTF
TGTGCCAGCAGCTTGGGGCGTCGGATTAACTATGGCTACACCTTC
>TRBD1|NA|TRBJ1-6|TRBV7-2
CASSLARQGNSPLHF
TGTGCCAGCAGCTTAGCCCGACAGGGAAACTCACCCCTCCACTTT
>TRBD1|NA|TRBJ2-1|TRBV6-1
CASGQGGINSYNEQFF
TGTGCCAGCGGACAGGGTGGCATCAATTCCTACAATGAGCAGTTCTTC
>TRBD1|NA|TRBJ2-5|TRBV25-1
CASSDLGGAETQYF
TGTGCCAGCAGCGACCTAGGGGGCGCGGAGACCCAGTACTTC
>TRBD2|many|TRBJ2-2|TRBV15
CATLKGGRNTGELFF
TGTGCCACCCTAAAGGGCGGGAGAAACACCGGGGAGCTGTTTTTT
>TRBD2|NA|TRBJ2-1|TRBV6-1
CASSEGLAGYNEQFF
TGTGCCAGCAGTGAAGGACTAGCGGGATACAATGAGCAGTTCTTC
>NA|many|TRBJ2-3|TRBV10-3
CAIRNGADTQYF
TGTGCCATCAGAAACGGGGCAGATACGCAGTATTTT
>NA|NA|TRBJ1-2|TRBV5-1
CASSLAGPQGPYGYTF
TGCGCCAGCAGCTTGGCCGGACCACAGGGACCCTATGGCTACACCTTC
>NA|many|TRBJ1-2|TRBV5-1
CASSPEVGGYGYTF
TGCGCCAGCAGCCCCGAGGTGGGGGGCTATGGCTACACCTTC
>NA|many|TRBJ2-1|TRBV14
CASRTQNRQFF
TGTGCCAGCCGTACACAGAATCGGCAGTTCTTC
>NA|NA|TRBJ1-6|TRBV3-1
CASSRRLPGTNSPLHF
TGTGCCAGCAGCCGAAGGCTGCCGGGTACAAATTCACCCCTCCACTTT
>TRBD2|few|TRBJ2-3|TRBV7-9
CASRFSGGAKNTQYF
TGTGCCAGCAGGTTTAGCGGGGGGGCCAAGAATACGCAGTATTTT
>NA|many|TRBJ2-3|TRBV7-3
CASSATTDTQYF
TGTGCCAGCAGCGCAACCACAGATACGCAGTATTTT
>TRBD2|NA|TRBJ2-1|TRBV12-3/TRBV12-4
CASSLLLAGHLREQFF
TGTGCCAGCAGTTTATTGCTAGCGGGCCACCTACGTGAGCAGTTCTTC
>NA|NA|TRBJ2-1|TRBV15
CATSREGTGGGYEQFF
TGTGCCACCAGCAGAGAAGGCACAGGGGGAGGGTATGAGCAGTTCTTC
>NA|NA|TRBJ2-2|TRBV7-8
CASSLVEWGTGELFF
TGTGCCAGCAGCTTAGTAGAGTGGGGCACCGGGGAGCTGTTTTTT
>TRBD2|few|TRBJ2-1|TRBV5-1
CASSLSGSGEYNEQFF
TGCGCCAGCAGCTTGTCGGGTAGCGGGGAGTACAATGAGCAGTTCTTC
>TRBD1|few|TRBJ1-5|TRBV6-2/TRBV6-3
CASTIGGGSQPQHF
TGTGCCAGCACCATTGGAGGGGGCAGTCAGCCCCAGCATTTT
>NA|NA|TRBJ1-5|TRBV12-3/TRBV12-4
CASSQGLEGNQPQHF
TGTGCCAGCAGTCAGGGGTTGGAGGGCAATCAGCCCCAGCATTTT
>NA|NA|TRBJ1-1|TRBV7-2
CASSLYVREPSWEAFF
TGTGCCAGCAGCTTATACGTCCGGGAGCCGTCGTGGGAAGCTTTCTTT
>NA|NA|TRBJ1-5|TRBV20-1
CSARGGQNSNQPQHF
TGCAGTGCTAGAGGAGGACAGAATAGCAATCAGCCCCAGCATTTT
>NA|few|TRBJ2-5|TRBV20-1
CSARDVREYQETQYF
TGCAGTGCTAGAGATGTTCGGGAATACCAAGAGACCCAGTACTTC
>NA|few|TRBJ1-1|TRBV5-1
CASSSDRRSEAFF
TGCGCCAGCAGCTCTGACAGGCGGTCTGAAGCTTTCTTT
>NA|few|TRBJ2-1|TRBV4-3
CASSQETNNEQFF
TGCGCCAGCAGCCAAGAGACTAACAATGAGCAGTTCTTC
>TRBD1|NA|TRBJ2-4|TRBV7-2
CASSYFSNRGQYF
TGTGCCAGCAGTTATTTCTCGAACAGGGGACAGTACTTC
>NA|few|TRBJ2-2|TRBV24-1
CATSDPRGAGELFF
TGTGCCACCAGTGACCCCCGGGGCGCTGGGGAGCTGTTTTTT
>NA|few|TRBJ1-5|TRBV4-2
CASSQGVVMGQNQPQHF
TGTGCCAGCAGCCAAGGGGTGGTTATGGGCCAGAATCAGCCCCAGCATTTT
>NA|few|TRBJ2-5|TRBV7-2
CASSPAEVKTQYF
TGTGCCAGCAGCCCGGCGGAGGTAAAGACCCAGTACTTC
>NA|few|TRBJ1-3|TRBV6-1
CASRRQYSGNTIYF
TGTGCCAGCAGAAGACAATACTCTGGAAACACCATATATTTT
>NA|NA|TRBJ2-2|TRBV2
CASNPTGFGELFF
TGTGCCAGCAACCCAACAGGGTTCGGGGAGCTGTTTTTT
>TRBD2|few|TRBJ2-5|TRBV10-2
CASRLPLSGGASETQYF
TGCGCCAGCAGACTCCCGCTAAGCGGGGGGGCGTCGGAGACCCAGTACTTC
>NA|NA|TRBJ1-1|TRBV28
CASSGTPTMAAFF
TGTGCCAGCAGCGGGACGCCTACCATGGCGGCTTTCTTT
>NA|few|TRBJ2-5|TRBV5-1
CASSLETRVLETQYF
TGCGCCAGCAGCTTGGAAACCAGGGTTTTGGAGACCCAGTACTTC
>TRBD2|few|TRBJ2-2|TRBV10-3
CAISAGGVGTGELFF
TGTGCCATCAGTGCGGGAGGAGTTGGAACCGGGGAGCTGTTTTTT
>NA|NA|TRBJ1-6|TRBV3-1
CASSQGSGVGSPLHF
TGTGCCAGCAGCCAAGGCTCAGGGGTGGGTTCACCCCTCCACTTT
>TRBD1|many|TRBJ2-7|TRBV29-1
CSVGQGAGYEQYF
TGCAGCGTAGGACAGGGGGCTGGCTACGAGCAGTACTTC
>NA|few|TRBJ1-2|TRBV9
CASSVRAGTNYGYTF
TGTGCCAGCAGCGTACGAGCGGGGACTAACTATGGCTACACCTTC
>TRBD1|few|TRBJ1-2|TRBV12-3/TRBV12-4
CASSLFGTGHYGYTF
TGTGCCAGCAGTTTATTCGGGACAGGCCACTATGGCTACACCTTC
>NA|few|TRBJ1-5|TRBV7-9
CASSLDSPQPQHF
TGTGCCAGCAGCTTAGACAGTCCCCAGCCCCAGCATTTT
>NA|NA|TRBJ2-1|TRBV28
CASSSPGQVNEQFF
TGTGCCAGCAGTTCGCCGGGACAAGTCAATGAGCAGTTCTTC
>NA|NA|TRBJ1-5|TRBV12-3/TRBV12-4
CASSLELGARTQHF
TGTGCCAGCAGTTTAGAACTCGGGGCGCGTACCCAGCATTTT
>TRBD1|many|TRBJ1-1|TRBV7-9
CASSSYRGSNTEAFF
TGTGCCAGCAGCTCCTACAGGGGATCGAACACTGAAGCTTTCTTT
>TRBD2|many|TRBJ2-2|TRBV6-2/TRBV6-3
CASSLLAGGRMAGELFF
TGTGCCAGCAGCCTTTTAGCGGGGGGAAGAATGGCCGGGGAGCTGTTTTTT
>NA|NA|TRBJ1-6|TRBV6-1
CASIDWTEVSPLHF
TGTGCCAGCATCGACTGGACCGAAGTATCACCCCTCCACTTT
>TRBD1|NA|TRBJ1-1|TRBV7-2
CASSFVGQANTEAFF
TGTGCCAGCAGCTTTGTTGGACAGGCAAACACTGAAGCTTTCTTT
>NA|few|TRBJ2-1|TRBV7-9
CASSLVLAVGHNEQFF
TGTGCCAGCAGCTTAGTGCTAGCCGTTGGTCACAATGAGCAGTTCTTC
>NA|few|TRBJ2-7|TRBV7-9
CASSLAGRLDEQYF
TGTGCCAGCAGCTTAGCAGGCCGTTTGGACGAGCAGTACTTC
>NA|few|TRBJ2-3|TRBV7-8
CASTLSESTDTQYF
TGTGCCAGCACCCTAAGTGAGAGCACAGATACGCAGTATTTT
>TRBD1|few|TRBJ2-1|TRBV7-9
CASSLGGTGGHDEQFF
TGTGCCAGCAGCTTAGGGGGGACAGGAGGACATGATGAGCAGTTCTTC
>TRBD2|NA|TRBJ2-3|TRBV9
CASSDTSGGAPDTQYF
TGTGCCAGCAGCGATACTAGCGGGGGAGCCCCAGATACGCAGTATTTT
>NA|few|TRBJ1-5|TRBV19
CASSMRGLAQPQHF
TGTGCCAGTAGTATGCGAGGGCTTGCTCAGCCCCAGCATTTT